One and the same sample provided the 8 T cell receptor beta chains below, sequenced in a study of Ad26.COV2.S vaccination and SARS-CoV-2 variants. This table comes from immunoSEQ multiplex PCR, and its TCRdb copy is limited to in-frame clones, with some not included. The table lists tens of thousands of clones, roughly 85% of them singletons, with approximately 16% in the top ten. The source material was peripheral blood, sampled after recovery from COVID-19. These receptors were collected from a human donor who had recovered from COVID-19.

The chain is built from TRBV5-1 and TRBJ1-2; 9 nucleotides match TRBD1. The CDR3 is 17 residues long. The V gene's germline CDR1 is SGHRS and CDR2 YFSETQ. After removal of 0 bases from V and 2 bases from J, the junction contained 8 bases not matched to a gene. CDR3 in DNA: TGCGCCAGCAGCTTGGATCGAGGACAGGGGTGGAACTATGGCTACACCTTC. The encoded protein is CASSLDRGQGWNYGYTF.

The chain employs TRBV19 and TRBJ1-1, with unresolved D. Germline-derived CDR1 and CDR2 are LNHDA and SQIVND (reference sequence). The V gene lost 3 bases and the J gene lost 4 bases, with 6 bases spanning the gap. The CDR3 is 12 amino acids. The CDR3 DNA reads TGTGCCAGTAGTATTTTGGGCACTGAAGCTTTCTTT. Its protein product is CASSILGTEAFF.

The CDR3: CASSPGTGPQPQHF. The CDR3, as DNA: TGTGCCAGCAGCCCGGGGACAGGACCTCAGCCCCAGCATTTT. The rearrangement joins TRBV7-2 to TRBJ1-5, with 8 bases matching TRBD1. Germline CDR1 is SGHTA and CDR2 is FQGNSA. V was clipped by 5 bases and J by 6 bases; unmatched bases: 6. This CDR3 is 14 amino acids long.

This clone was recorded many times. CDR3 residues: CASSERGGGIGYTF. In nucleotides, the CDR3 is TGCGCCAGCAGTGAGCGGGGCGGGGGGATTGGCTACACCTTC. V usage is TRBV10-2 and J usage is TRBJ1-2; perhaps TRBD1 as D (5 bases). This CDR3 has 14 amino acids. In germline, CDR1 is WSHSY, CDR2 SAAADI. V lost 2 bases to trimming and J lost 7 bases, with 14 bases between them.

The chain employs TRBV28 and TRBJ2-5; maybe TRBD1 (7 bases). The germline CDR1 and CDR2 sequences are MDHEN and SYDVKM. V lost 6 bases, J lost 5 bases, and 31 bases lay in between. The CDR3 is made up of 19 amino acids. The CDR3 protein is CASSLGLRAGQLNMETQYF. The DNA of the CDR3 is TGTGCCAGCAGCCTAGGGTTAAGGGCGGGACAGTTAAATATGGAGACCCAGTACTTC.

V gene TRBV27 combines with J gene TRBJ2-1; D not certain. Germline V gives CDR1 MNHEY, CDR2 SMNVEV (reference sequence). The V gene lost 3 bases and the J gene lost 3 bases, with 9 bases spanning the gap. The CDR3 has 14 residues. The CDR3 is CASSFSDGYNEQFF. The CDR3 coding sequence is TGTGCCAGCAGTTTCAGTGACGGCTACAATGAGCAGTTCTTC.

The chain is built from TRBV27 and TRBJ2-1; 9 bases map to TRBD1. From germline, CDR1 is MNHEY and CDR2 SMNVEV (reference sequence). The CDR3 is 13 residues long. V lost 3 bases and J lost 7; bases outside the gene matches: 1. CDR3 in DNA: TGTGCCAGCAGTTTGGGGACAGGGAATGAGCAGTTCTTC. Its protein is CASSLGTGNEQFF.

This clone came up many times. The V and J genes are TRBV27 and TRBJ2-1, with TRBD2 matching over 8 bases. The germline V gene encodes CDR1 MNHEY and CDR2 SMNVEV (reference sequence). The junction had 9 bases not matched to a gene; V was cut back by 2 bases and J by 3 bases. The CDR3 runs 17 residues. CDR3 region: CASSLKGLARFYNEQFF. In DNA, the CDR3 is TGTGCCAGCAGTTTAAAAGGACTAGCAAGATTCTACAATGAGCAGTTCTTC.